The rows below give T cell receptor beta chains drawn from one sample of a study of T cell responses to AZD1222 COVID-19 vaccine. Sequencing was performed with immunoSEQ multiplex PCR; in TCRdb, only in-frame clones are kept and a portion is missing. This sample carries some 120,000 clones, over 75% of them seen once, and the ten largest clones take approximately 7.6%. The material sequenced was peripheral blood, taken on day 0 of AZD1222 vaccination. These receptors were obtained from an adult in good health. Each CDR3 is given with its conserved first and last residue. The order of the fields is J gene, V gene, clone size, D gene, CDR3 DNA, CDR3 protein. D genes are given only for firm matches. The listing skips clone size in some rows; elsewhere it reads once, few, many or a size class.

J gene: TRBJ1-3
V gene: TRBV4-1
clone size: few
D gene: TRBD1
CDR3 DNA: TGCGCCAGCAGCTACCGACAGGGGGCAGCTGGAAACACCATATATTTT
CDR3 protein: CASSYRQGAAGNTIYF

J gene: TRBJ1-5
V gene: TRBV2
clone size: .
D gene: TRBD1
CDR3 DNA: TGTGCCAGCAGGGGACAGGTTAGCAATCAGCCCCAGCATTTT
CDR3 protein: CASRGQVSNQPQHF

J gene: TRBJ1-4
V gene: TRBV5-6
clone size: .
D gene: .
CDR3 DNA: TGTGCCAGCAGCGAAGGCCGCCCAAGGAATGAAAAACTGTTTTTT
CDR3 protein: CASSEGRPRNEKLFF

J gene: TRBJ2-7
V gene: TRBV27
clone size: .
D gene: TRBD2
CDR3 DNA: TGTGCCAGCAGCCTCGGTGATAGCGGGAACCCATACGAGCAGTACTTC
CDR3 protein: CASSLGDSGNPYEQYF

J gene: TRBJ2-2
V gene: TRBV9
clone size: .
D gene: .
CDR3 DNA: TGTGCCAGCAGCACCTCAGCCCGGGTCACCGGGGAGCTGTTTTTT
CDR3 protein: CASSTSARVTGELFF

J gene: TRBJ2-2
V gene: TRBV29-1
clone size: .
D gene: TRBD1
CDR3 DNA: TGCAGCGCTTTGACAGGGGGTACCGGGGAGCTGTTTTTT
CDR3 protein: CSALTGGTGELFF

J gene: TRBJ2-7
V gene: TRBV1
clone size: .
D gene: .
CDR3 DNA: TGCACCAGCAGCCAAGATCGGCTAGCGGCTACCTACGAGCAGTACTTC
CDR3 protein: CTSSQDRLAATYEQYF

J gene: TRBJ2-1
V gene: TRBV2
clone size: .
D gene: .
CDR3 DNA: TGTGCCAGCAGTGAAGCGGGAGCCCACATCAAGTTCTTC
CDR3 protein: CASSEAGAHIKFF

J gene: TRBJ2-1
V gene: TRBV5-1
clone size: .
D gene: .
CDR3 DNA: TGCGCCAGCAGCTTGGACGGGGGCATCTCCTACAATGAGCAGTTCTTC
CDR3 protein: CASSLDGGISYNEQFF

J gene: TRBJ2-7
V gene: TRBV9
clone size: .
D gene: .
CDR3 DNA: TGTGCCAGCAGCCCCGGCACAGCCTCCTACGAGCAGTACTTC
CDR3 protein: CASSPGTASYEQYF

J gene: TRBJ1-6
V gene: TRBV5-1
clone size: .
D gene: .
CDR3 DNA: TGCGCCAGCAGCGAACGGCACCCTGGGGCGGCCCTCCACTTT
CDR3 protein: CASSERHPGAALHF

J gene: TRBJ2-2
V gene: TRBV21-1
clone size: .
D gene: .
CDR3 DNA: TGTGCCAGCAGCAAAGAACGGGACAGGGGAAAGATATTGAACACCGGGGAGCTGTTTTTT
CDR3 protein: CASSKERDRGKILNTGELFF

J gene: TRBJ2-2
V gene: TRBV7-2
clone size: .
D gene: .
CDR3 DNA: TGTGCCAGCAGCTCCAGCGGGTCGAACACCGGGGAGCTGTTTTTT
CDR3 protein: CASSSSGSNTGELFF

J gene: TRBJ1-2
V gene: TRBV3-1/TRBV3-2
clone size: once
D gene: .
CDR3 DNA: TGTGCCAGCAGCCAAGCGGCGGGGGGAAGATATGGCTACACCTTC
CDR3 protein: CASSQAAGGRYGYTF

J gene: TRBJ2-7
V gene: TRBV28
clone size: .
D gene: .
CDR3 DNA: TGTGCCAGCAGTTCCTTGGGAGGGGGGAATAACGAGCAGTACTTC
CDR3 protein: CASSSLGGGNNEQYF

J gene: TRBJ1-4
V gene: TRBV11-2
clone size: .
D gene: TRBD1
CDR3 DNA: TGTGCCAGCAGCCTTGGGACAGGACAAAAACTGTTTTTT
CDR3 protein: CASSLGTGQKLFF

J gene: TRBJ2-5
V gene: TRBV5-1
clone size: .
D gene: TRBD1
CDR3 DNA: TGCGCCAGCAGCTGGGCCAGGGGGCGCGAGACCCAGTACTTC
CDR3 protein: CASSWARGRETQYF

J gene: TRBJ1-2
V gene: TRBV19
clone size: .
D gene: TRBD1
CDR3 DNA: TGTGCCAGTAGTACCGCCGGGACAGCAAACTATGGCTACACCTTC
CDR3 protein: CASSTAGTANYGYTF

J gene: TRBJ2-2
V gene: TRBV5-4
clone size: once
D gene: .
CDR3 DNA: TGTGCCAGCAGCCCGCAGGGGAACACCGGGGAGCTGTTTTTT
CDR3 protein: CASSPQGNTGELFF

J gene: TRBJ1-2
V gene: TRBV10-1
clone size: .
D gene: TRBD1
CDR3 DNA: TGCGCCAGCAGTGAGTCCAGGGGGGATGGCTACACCTTC
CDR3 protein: CASSESRGDGYTF

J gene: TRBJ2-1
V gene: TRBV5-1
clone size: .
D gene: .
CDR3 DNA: TGCGCCAGCAGCTTGGGTCCTAGCGTCGACAATGAGCAGTTCTTC
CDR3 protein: CASSLGPSVDNEQFF

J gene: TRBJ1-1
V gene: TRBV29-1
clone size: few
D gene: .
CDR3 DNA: TGCAGCGTTGAAGTCCCCACTGAAGCTTTCTTT
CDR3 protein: CSVEVPTEAFF

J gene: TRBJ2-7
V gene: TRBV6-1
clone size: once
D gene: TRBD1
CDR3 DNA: TGTGCCAGCAGTGAAGTGGGACAGACCTACGAGCAGTACTTC
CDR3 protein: CASSEVGQTYEQYF

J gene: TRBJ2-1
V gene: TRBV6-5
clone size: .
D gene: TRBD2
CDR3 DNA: TGTGCCAGCAAACCGGGACTAGCGGGATACAATGAGCAGTTCTTC
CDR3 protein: CASKPGLAGYNEQFF

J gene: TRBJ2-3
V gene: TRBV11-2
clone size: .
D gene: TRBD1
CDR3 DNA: TGTGCCAGCAGCTCGGGACAGCCCACAGATACGCAGTATTTT
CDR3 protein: CASSSGQPTDTQYF

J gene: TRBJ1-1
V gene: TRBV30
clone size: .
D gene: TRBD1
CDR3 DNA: TGTGCCTTAACTCGGGACAGGCCCACTGAAGCTTTCTTT
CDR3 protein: CALTRDRPTEAFF

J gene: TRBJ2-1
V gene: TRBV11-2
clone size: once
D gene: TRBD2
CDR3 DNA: TGTGCCAGCAGCTTAGATAGTCGTCTAGCGGGAATCAATGAGCAGTTCTTC
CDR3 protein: CASSLDSRLAGINEQFF

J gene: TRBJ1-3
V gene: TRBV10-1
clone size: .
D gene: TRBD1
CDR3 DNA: TGCGCCAGCAGCCTACAGGGGCCGCAGAGCTCTGGAAACACCATATATTTT
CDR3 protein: CASSLQGPQSSGNTIYF

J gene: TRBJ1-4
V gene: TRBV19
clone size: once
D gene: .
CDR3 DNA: TGTGCCAGTAGTCCTGGGACGGCGGCAGGGAAACTGTTTTTT
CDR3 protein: CASSPGTAAGKLFF